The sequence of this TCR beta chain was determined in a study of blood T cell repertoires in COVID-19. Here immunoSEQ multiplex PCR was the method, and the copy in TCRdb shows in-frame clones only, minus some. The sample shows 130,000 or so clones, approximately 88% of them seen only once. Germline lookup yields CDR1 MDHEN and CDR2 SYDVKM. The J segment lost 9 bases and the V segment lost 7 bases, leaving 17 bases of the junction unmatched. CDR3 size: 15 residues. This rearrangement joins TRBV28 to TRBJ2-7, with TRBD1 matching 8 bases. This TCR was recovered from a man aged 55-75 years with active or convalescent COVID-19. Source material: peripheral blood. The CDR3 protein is CASNGKGTGLFGQYF. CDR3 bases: TGTGCCAGCAATGGTAAAGGGACAGGACTCTTTGGGCAGTACTTC.